This TCR beta chain derives from a study of cytomegalovirus exposure and HLA in healthy donors. Turning to the study itself: An earlier analysis found around 100 million unique TCR beta sequences from around 180 million T cells. Study findings and constraints: Reportedly, fewer N-insertions than the roughly 700-donor mean appeared in an Asian-associated ancestry cluster in a later analysis. Per a prior analysis, the majority of TCR beta V segments were productive roughly 87% or roughly 30% of the time. When the data were analyzed later, several of the most significant clusters appeared to be linked to common viral pathogens.

Amplification used 60 Vbeta primers and 13 Jbeta primers. Using immunoSEQ multiplex PCR, the repertoire was profiled, and TCRdb retains in-frame clones only, with some absent. Here the sample spans 110,000 to 150,000 clones, roughly 65% being singletons. Comments on this clone: The antigen remains undetermined.

The CDR3 totals 16 residues. Germline trimming cut 5 bases from V and 8 bases from J; bases unmatched to any gene: 11. The V gene's germline CDR1 is SGHNT and CDR2 YENEEA. The TCR comes from a man in his fifties or sixties in good health and CMV-seronegative. The chain couples TRBV11-3 to TRBJ2-1; 11 positions agree with TRBD1. Sequenced sample: PBMCs. CDR3: CASSPRDRGFQDEQFF. The CDR3 coding sequence is TGTGCCAGCAGCCCAAGGGACAGGGGGTTTCAGGATGAGCAGTTCTTC.